This is a list of T cell receptor beta chains from one sample in a study of T cell repertoires in cytomegalovirus infection. No antigen is known for these receptors. In TCRdb, the reads were re-called with MiXCR into one record per CDR3 protein. The sample yields 84,000 or so distinct CDR3 sequences, more than 40% seen once. This sample comprised CD8+ T cells from cultured PBMCs, obtained from culture after CMV antigen stimulation. The receptors shown here come from a human donor in good health (CMV status not recorded). Some clones in this sample may be carry-over from other donors' samples. Both conserved end residues are part of each CDR3. A D gene is named only where the DNA matches it firmly. Rows may omit the clone size; those that give it use once, few, many or a size class.

cdr3_length,clone_size,v_call,j_call,d_call,cdr3_nt,cdr3_aa
15,few,TRBV7-9,TRBJ1-2,TRBD1,TGTGCCAGCAGCAAACCGGGACAGATCTTTTATGGCTACACCTTC,CASSKPGQIFYGYTF
15,NA,TRBV5-4,TRBJ2-7,TRBD2,TGTGCCAGCACCTCTAGCGGGAGACTCCCCCACGAGCAGTACTTC,CASTSSGRLPHEQYF
15,NA,TRBV7-3,TRBJ2-3,NA,TGTGCCAGCAGCTCGGTACTTCGGGGCACAGATACGCAGTATTTT,CASSSVLRGTDTQYF
18,many,TRBV7-8,TRBJ1-5,TRBD1,TGTGCCAGCAGCTTGGGACAGGGAAATAGCTATAGCAATCAGCCCCAGCATTTT,CASSLGQGNSYSNQPQHF
16,NA,TRBV3-1,TRBJ2-6,NA,TGTGCCAGCAGCCAGCCACAGGTATCTGGGGCCAACGTCCTGACTTTC,CASSQPQVSGANVLTF
18,few,TRBV28,TRBJ2-7,TRBD2,TGTGCCAGCAGTCAAGGACTAGCGGGAGGGCCAGTTCGAGACGAGCAGTACTTC,CASSQGLAGGPVRDEQYF
16,NA,TRBV24-1,TRBJ1-1,TRBD1,TGTGCCACCAGTTCAAAGGGGGGACAGGGTTTTACTGAAGCTTTCTTT,CATSSKGGQGFTEAFF
18,NA,TRBV7-6,TRBJ2-5,TRBD2,TGTGCCAGCAGCCTTTCGACTAGCGGGGGAGGTGAGCACGAGACCCAGTACTTC,CASSLSTSGGGEHETQYF
14,NA,TRBV9,TRBJ2-1,TRBD2,TGTGCCAGCAGCGTGGGGGGGTCCTACAATGAGCAGTTCTTC,CASSVGGSYNEQFF
13,NA,TRBV14,TRBJ2-1,NA,TGTGCCAGCAGCCAAGGAGAACTACTTAAGCAGTTCTTC,CASSQGELLKQFF
15,many,TRBV28,TRBJ1-1,TRBD1,TGTGCCAGCAGTCCGACCCAGGGGGAAAACACTGAAGCTTTCTTT,CASSPTQGENTEAFF
14,NA,TRBV6-2/TRBV6-3,TRBJ2-7,TRBD1,TGTGCCAGCAGGGGGACAGAGGAAGCCTACGAGCAGTACTTC,CASRGTEEAYEQYF
16,NA,TRBV28,TRBJ2-7,NA,TGTGCCAGCAGTGACCGGGACGGACCGACCTCCTACGAGCAGTACTTC,CASSDRDGPTSYEQYF
15,few,TRBV7-9,TRBJ2-1,TRBD1,TGTGCCAGCAGCCCCGGACAGGGGCCGGGTAATGAGCAGTTCTTC,CASSPGQGPGNEQFF
18,many,TRBV7-6,TRBJ2-1,TRBD2,TGTGCCAGCAGCCTCCGCGCTAGCGGGATAGGATCCTACAATGAGCAGTTCTTC,CASSLRASGIGSYNEQFF
14,NA,TRBV9,TRBJ2-3,NA,TGTGCCAGCAGCGCAATAGACAGCACAGATACGCAGTATTTT,CASSAIDSTDTQYF
15,NA,TRBV27,TRBJ2-7,TRBD1,TGTGCCAGCAGTCCGGCACTTCCGGGACAGGGGGGGCAGTACTTC,CASSPALPGQGGQYF
15,NA,TRBV9,TRBJ2-2,NA,TGTGCCAGCAGCGTAGGTGGTTCACCGACCGGGGAGCTGTTTTTT,CASSVGGSPTGELFF
14,NA,TRBV27,TRBJ1-5,NA,TGTGCCAGCAGTCAACTGGGCAGCAATCAGCCCCAGCATTTT,CASSQLGSNQPQHF
17,NA,TRBV20-1,TRBJ2-1,NA,TGCAGTGCTAGAGATAAGGGCGGCAGGGTATCCTACAATGAGCAGTTCTTC,CSARDKGGRVSYNEQFF
13,NA,TRBV5-6,TRBJ1-2,TRBD1,TGTGCCAGCAGCCCTGGACAGGGTCGGGGCTACACCTTC,CASSPGQGRGYTF
16,few,TRBV6-1,TRBJ2-7,TRBD1,TGTGCCAGCTTCCCTATACGGGACAGGGGTCGCTACGAGCAGTACTTC,CASFPIRDRGRYEQYF
12,NA,TRBV12-3/TRBV12-4,TRBJ1-1,NA,TGTGCCAGCAGTCCCAACAAGCTTGAAGCTTTCTTT,CASSPNKLEAFF
16,NA,TRBV6-2/TRBV6-3,TRBJ2-3,NA,TGTGCCAGCAGTTACGGGTCGGGGGATCACACAGATACGCAGTATTTT,CASSYGSGDHTDTQYF
14,NA,TRBV4-2,TRBJ1-2,NA,TGTGCCAGCAGCCAAGGGCAGGGAGGTTATGGCTACACCTTC,CASSQGQGGYGYTF
17,NA,TRBV7-3,TRBJ2-1,NA,TGTGCCAGCAGCTTAACAACCCGACTAGAGGGCTACAATGAGCAGTTCTTC,CASSLTTRLEGYNEQFF
16,few,TRBV11-2,TRBJ2-1,TRBD2,TGTGCCAGCAGCTTAGATCTAGCGGGAGGGCTCAATGAGCAGTTCTTC,CASSLDLAGGLNEQFF
15,once,TRBV28,TRBJ2-7,NA,TGTGCCAGCAGTTCTTATAAGGAGGGCGAGGACGAGCAGTACTTC,CASSSYKEGEDEQYF
15,few,TRBV6-1,TRBJ2-1,TRBD2,TGTGCCAGCAGTCAAAGCGGGAGTTTCTACAATGAGCAGTTCTTC,CASSQSGSFYNEQFF
13,few,TRBV7-9,TRBJ1-2,NA,TGTGCCAGCAGCACCGACAGGTGGGGCGGCTACACCTTC,CASSTDRWGGYTF
14,few,TRBV28,TRBJ1-3,NA,TGTGCCAGCAGGGGGGGGGGTCTTGGAAACACCATATATTTT,CASRGGGLGNTIYF
12,NA,TRBV7-9,TRBJ2-7,NA,TGTGCCAGCACCGATCCCAAGAACGAGCAGTACTTC,CASTDPKNEQYF
12,few,TRBV7-6,TRBJ2-2,NA,TGTGCCAGCAGCTTCGTCCCCGGGGAGCTGTTTTTT,CASSFVPGELFF
17,NA,TRBV12-3/TRBV12-4,TRBJ2-2,NA,TGTGCCAGCAAATCCCCAGGGTCAGGTTTAAGGACCGGGGAGCTGTTTTTT,CASKSPGSGLRTGELFF
13,NA,TRBV7-6,TRBJ2-7,NA,TGTGCCAGCAGCTTAGCGGAGCGGGACGAGCAGTACTTC,CASSLAERDEQYF
15,NA,TRBV18,TRBJ2-1,NA,TGTGCCAGCTCACCGAAACTAGAACTCTACAATGAGCAGTTCTTC,CASSPKLELYNEQFF
15,NA,TRBV6-8,TRBJ2-1,TRBD2,TGTGCCAGCAGTTACGCGACGGGGGGGCAGGTTGAGCAGTTCTTC,CASSYATGGQVEQFF
17,few,TRBV4-1,TRBJ2-4,TRBD2,TGCGCCAGCAGCCGCATGGGACTAGCGGGGGAACAGAACATTCAGTACTTC,CASSRMGLAGEQNIQYF
17,few,TRBV10-3,TRBJ1-2,TRBD1,TGTGCCATCAGTCCTCAGACAGGGGGGCGAGAGAACTATGGCTACACCTTC,CAISPQTGGRENYGYTF
21,many,TRBV7-2,TRBJ2-7,TRBD1,TGTGCCAGCAGCCGGCATGGTTATTGGACAGGGCCTGCTTCCCCCCCGTACGAGCAGTACTTC,CASSRHGYWTGPASPPYEQYF
14,NA,TRBV7-9,TRBJ2-7,TRBD1,TGTGCCAGCAGCACAACGACAGGGATCGACGAGCAGTACTTC,CASSTTTGIDEQYF
14,few,TRBV24-1,TRBJ2-1,TRBD1,TGTGCCACCAGTGATCTAGACAGGGGTACTGAGCAGTTCTTC,CATSDLDRGTEQFF
13,NA,TRBV12-3/TRBV12-4,TRBJ1-4,NA,TGTGCCAGCAGCCGGCGAGGGGAGGAAAAACTGTTTTTT,CASSRRGEEKLFF
16,NA,TRBV4-1,TRBJ2-2,NA,TGTGCCAGCAGCCAAAGCAAGATCCTCTACACCGGGGAGCTGTTTTTT,CASSQSKILYTGELFF
13,many,TRBV19,TRBJ1-1,NA,TGTGCCAGTAGTATAACTTCGAACACTGAAGCTTTCTTT,CASSITSNTEAFF
14,NA,TRBV7-9,TRBJ1-1,NA,TGTGCCAGCAGCCTTACAGGGATCCTTGGGGAAGCTTTCTTT,CASSLTGILGEAFF
19,NA,TRBV7-8,TRBJ2-1,TRBD2,TGTGCCAGCAGCATCCCGGGACTAGCGAGGGGAACCCAGGGGGGAGAGCAGTTCTTC,CASSIPGLARGTQGGEQFF
15,NA,TRBV11-2,TRBJ2-1,TRBD2,TGTGCCAGCAGCTTCTCGACTAGCTACCGCAATGAGCAGTTCTTC,CASSFSTSYRNEQFF
15,NA,TRBV25-1,TRBJ1-1,NA,TGTGCCAGCAGTGAAGGAGGAGGGTTAAACACTGAAGCTTTCTTT,CASSEGGGLNTEAFF